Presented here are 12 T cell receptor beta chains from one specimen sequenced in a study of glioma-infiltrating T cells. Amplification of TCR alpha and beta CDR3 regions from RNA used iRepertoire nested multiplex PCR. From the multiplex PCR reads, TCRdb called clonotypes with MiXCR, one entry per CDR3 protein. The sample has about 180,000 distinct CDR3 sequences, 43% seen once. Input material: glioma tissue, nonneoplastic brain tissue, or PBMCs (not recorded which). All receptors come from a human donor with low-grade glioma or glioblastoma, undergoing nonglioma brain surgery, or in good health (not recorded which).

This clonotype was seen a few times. CDR3 sequence: CASSLRQGRLDTEAFF. Written as DNA, the CDR3 is TGTGCCAGCAGTTTACGACAGGGTAGGTTGGACACTGAAGCTTTCTTT. The gene calls are TRBV12-3 or TRBV12-4 and TRBJ1-1, with 7 bases identical to TRBD1. V lost 2 bases and J lost 3; bases outside the gene matches: 9. The CDR3 totals 16 residues.

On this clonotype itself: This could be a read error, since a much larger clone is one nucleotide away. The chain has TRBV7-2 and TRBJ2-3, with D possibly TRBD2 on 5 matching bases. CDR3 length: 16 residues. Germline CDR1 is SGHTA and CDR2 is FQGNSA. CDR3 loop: CASSFRSGPAADMQYF. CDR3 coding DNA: TGTGCCAGCAGCTTTCGAAGCGGTCCTGCGGCGGATATGCAGTATTTT.

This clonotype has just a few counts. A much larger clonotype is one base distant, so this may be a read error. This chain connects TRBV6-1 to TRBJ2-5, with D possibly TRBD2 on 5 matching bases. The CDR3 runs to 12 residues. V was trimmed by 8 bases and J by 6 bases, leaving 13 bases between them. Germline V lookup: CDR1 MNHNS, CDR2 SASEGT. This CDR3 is CASRGGLKTQYF. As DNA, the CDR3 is TGTGCCAGCCGAGGAGGTCTGAAGACCCAGTACTTC.

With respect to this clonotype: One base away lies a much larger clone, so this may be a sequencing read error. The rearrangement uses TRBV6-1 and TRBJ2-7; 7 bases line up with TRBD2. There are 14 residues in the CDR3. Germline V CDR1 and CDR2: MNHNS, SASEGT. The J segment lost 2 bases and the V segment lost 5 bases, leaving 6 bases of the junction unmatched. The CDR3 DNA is TGTGCCAGCAGTTTAGCGGGCCCTACCTACGAGCAGTACTTC. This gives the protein CASSLAGPTYEQYF.

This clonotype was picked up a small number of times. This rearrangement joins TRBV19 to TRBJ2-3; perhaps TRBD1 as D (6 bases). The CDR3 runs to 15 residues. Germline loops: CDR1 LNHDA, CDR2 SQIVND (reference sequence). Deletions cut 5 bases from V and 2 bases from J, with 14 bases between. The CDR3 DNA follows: TGTGCCAGTAGTCCTCAAACAGGGATCACAGATACGCAGTATTTT. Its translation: CASSPQTGITDTQYF.

The CDR3 spells CASSQRGATYEQYF. CDR3 nucleotide sequence: TGTGCCAGCTCACAAAGGGGCGCCACCTACGAGCAGTACTTC. The chain carries TRBV2 and TRBJ2-7, with D perhaps TRBD1 (5 bases). The CDR3 covers 14 residues. The germline gives CDR1 SNHLY, CDR2 FYNNEI. Trimming shortened V by 8 bases and J by 2 bases, and 16 bases separated the two germline ends.

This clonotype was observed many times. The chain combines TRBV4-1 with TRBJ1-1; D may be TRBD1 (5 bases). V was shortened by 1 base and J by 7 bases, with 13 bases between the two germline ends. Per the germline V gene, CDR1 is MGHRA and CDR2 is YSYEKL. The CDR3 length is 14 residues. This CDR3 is CASSQVGRQIEAFF. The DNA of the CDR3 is TGCGCCAGCAGCCAAGTGGGTCGACAGATTGAAGCTTTCTTT.

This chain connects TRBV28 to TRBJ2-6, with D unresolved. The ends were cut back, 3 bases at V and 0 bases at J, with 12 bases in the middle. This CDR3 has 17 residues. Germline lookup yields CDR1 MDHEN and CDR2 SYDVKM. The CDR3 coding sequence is TGTGCCAGCAGTTTTCGTCGCGAAGGCTCTGGGGCCAACGTCCTGACTTTC. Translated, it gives CASSFRREGSGANVLTF.

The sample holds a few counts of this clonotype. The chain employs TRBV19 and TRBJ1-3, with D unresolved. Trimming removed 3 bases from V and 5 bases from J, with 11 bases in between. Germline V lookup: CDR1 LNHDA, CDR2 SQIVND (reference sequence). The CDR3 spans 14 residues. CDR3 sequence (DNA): TGTGCCAGTAGTATGTCGGAGGGAAGAAACACCATATATTTT. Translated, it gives CASSMSEGRNTIYF.

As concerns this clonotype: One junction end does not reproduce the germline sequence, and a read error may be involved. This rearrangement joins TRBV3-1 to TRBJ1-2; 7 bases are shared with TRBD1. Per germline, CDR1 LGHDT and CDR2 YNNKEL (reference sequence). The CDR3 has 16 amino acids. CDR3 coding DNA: TGTGCCAGCAGCCTTACCTCCGGGACAGCCCCCTATAGCTACACCTTC. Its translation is CASSLTSGTAPYSYTF. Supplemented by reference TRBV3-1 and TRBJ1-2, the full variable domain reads DTAVSQTPKYLVTQMGNDKSIKCEQNLGHDTMYWYKQDSKKFLKIMFSYNNKELIINETVPNRFSPKSPDKAHLNLHINSLELGDSAVYFCASSLTSGTAPYSYTFGSGTRLTVV.

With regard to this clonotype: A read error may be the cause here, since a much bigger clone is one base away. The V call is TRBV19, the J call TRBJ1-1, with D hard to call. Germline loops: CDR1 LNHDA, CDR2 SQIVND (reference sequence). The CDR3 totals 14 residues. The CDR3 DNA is TGTGCCAGTAGTATAAGGCACCTGAACACTGAAACTTTCTTT. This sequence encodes CASSIRHLNTETFF.

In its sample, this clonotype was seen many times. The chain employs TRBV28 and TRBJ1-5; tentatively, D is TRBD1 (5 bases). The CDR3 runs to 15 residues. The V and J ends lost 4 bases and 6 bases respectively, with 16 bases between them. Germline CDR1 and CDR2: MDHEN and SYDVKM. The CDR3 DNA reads TGTGCCAGCAGTTCGGGACTTAGCGGAGGTCAGCCCCAGCATTTT. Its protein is CASSSGLSGGQPQHF.